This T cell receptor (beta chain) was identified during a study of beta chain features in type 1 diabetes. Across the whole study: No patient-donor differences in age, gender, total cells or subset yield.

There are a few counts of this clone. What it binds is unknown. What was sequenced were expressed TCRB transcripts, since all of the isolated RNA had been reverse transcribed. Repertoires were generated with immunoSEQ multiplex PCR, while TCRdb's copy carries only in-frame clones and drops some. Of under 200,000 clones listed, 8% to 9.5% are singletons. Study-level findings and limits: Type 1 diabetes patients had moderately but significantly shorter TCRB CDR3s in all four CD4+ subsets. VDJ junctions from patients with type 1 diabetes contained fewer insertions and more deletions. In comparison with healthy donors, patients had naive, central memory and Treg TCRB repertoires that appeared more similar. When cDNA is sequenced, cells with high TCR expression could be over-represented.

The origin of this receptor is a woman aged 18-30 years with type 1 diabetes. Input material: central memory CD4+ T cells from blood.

In nucleotides, the CDR3 is TGTGCCAGTAGTAGCCGACACCATGGAAACACCATATATTTT. It specifies CASSSRHHGNTIYF. This chain joins TRBV19 and TRBJ1-3; D is undetermined. Between the trimmed V and J ends, which lost 4 bases and 3 bases, there was a span of 10 bases. The V gene's germline CDR1 is LNHDA and CDR2 SQIVND (reference sequence). This CDR3 spans 14 amino acids.